This TCR beta chain is from a study of T cell responses to AZD1222 COVID-19 vaccine. Notes on the study in general: Nearly half of spike-specific TCRs reportedly target variant regions that are unmutated in the B.1.351 and B.1.1.7 variants.

CDR1 SGHRS and CDR2 YFSETQ come from the germline V gene. The ends were cut back, 0 bases at V and 0 bases at J, with 13 bases in the middle. The CDR3 is 17 residues long. As concerns this clone: Antigen unknown.

The method was immunoSEQ multiplex PCR; TCRdb's version includes in-frame clones alone and lacks a portion of them. The sample includes tens of thousands of clones, over 85% of them seen just once. The receptor was isolated from an adult in good health. This chain connects TRBV5-1 to TRBJ2-4; D is undetermined. This specimen was peripheral blood, taken on day 0 of AZD1222 vaccination. CDR3 amino acids: CASSLARADLAKNIQYF. CDR3 nucleotide sequence: TGCGCCAGCAGCTTGGCGAGAGCAGACCTAGCCAAAAACATTCAGTACTTC.